The sequence of this T cell receptor beta chain was determined in a study of T-cell memory formation after mild COVID-19. Whole-study findings and limits: Researchers report contracting CD4+ clones mostly in CM and EM, with CD8+ clones in EMRA. Clones that got smaller from day 15 to 85 had even CD4/CD8, while clones growing later tipped toward CD4+.

There are a few counts of this clonotype. Its antigen is not identified. Sample barcodes and UMIs were carried by the TCR alpha and TCR beta cDNA libraries that 5'RACE generated with constant-segment primers. A single record per CDR3 protein comes from TCRdb applying MiXCR to the 5' RACE reads. The sample lists about 130,000 distinct CDR3 sequences, roughly 6% occurring once. V gave up 6 bases and J gave up 3 bases, with 6 bases separating them. The CDR3 spans 12 residues. The TCR originated in an adult woman who had mild COVID-19 (a few samples of this study predate the infection). Cell type and time point are not known. The specimen sequenced was PBMCs or a T cell subset sorted from them (not recorded which). V gene TRBV12-3 or TRBV12-4 combines with J gene TRBJ1-3; D is unresolved. CDR3 sequence reads: CASSYSGNTIYF. The CDR3 DNA reads as TGTGCCAGCAGCTATAGTGGAAACACCATATATTTT.